The rows below give T cell receptor beta chains drawn from one sample of a study of T cell responses to AZD1222 COVID-19 vaccine. The repertoire was sequenced with immunoSEQ multiplex PCR; TCRdb's copy has only in-frame clones and lacks some. The sample contains 120,000 or so clones, 70% to 85% of which appear only once. Specimen: peripheral blood, collected 28 days after the second AZD1222 dose. Source of these receptors: an adult who received the AZD1222 COVID-19 vaccine. Each CDR3 is given with its conserved first and last residue.

J	V	CDR3
TRBJ2-2	TRBV5-6	CASSLGLQGQTGELFF
TRBJ1-2	TRBV5-1	CASSVQAGAGGYGYTF
TRBJ1-1	TRBV2	CASSGGGPEAFF
TRBJ1-2	TRBV21-1	CASSTEPVQGYTF
TRBJ1-4	TRBV11-2	CASSFTRVKDTNEKLFF
TRBJ1-2	TRBV4-1	CASSQGPRAWDGYTF
TRBJ1-5	TRBV28	CASSQTYQPQHF
TRBJ1-5	TRBV24-1	CATSDLESNQPQHF
TRBJ2-1	TRBV5-4	CASSLDASADNEQFF
TRBJ1-3	TRBV30	CAWKGVGNTIYF
TRBJ2-7	TRBV30	CAWKGDRGSYEQYF
TRBJ1-1	TRBV7-2	CASSLGTGPGNTEAFF
TRBJ2-3	TRBV19	CASSIWAGGQDTQYF
TRBJ1-5	TRBV5-1	CASSLDRGGQPQHF
TRBJ2-1	TRBV4-3	CASSQDILAANEQFF
TRBJ1-3	TRBV28	CASRDSGNTIYF
TRBJ2-7	TRBV19	CASSIGRAGEQYF
TRBJ1-5	TRBV29-1	CSVIEGGGNQPQHF
TRBJ2-7	TRBV4-3	CASSQDTRNEQYF
TRBJ1-5	TRBV2	CASSDAGGDRNQPQHF
TRBJ1-1	TRBV5-1	CASSATAVDTEAFF
TRBJ1-2	TRBV3-1/TRBV3-2	CASSQDAIYGYTF
TRBJ2-1	TRBV21-1	CASSKAIRSSGGPSSYNEQFF
TRBJ2-5	TRBV4-3	CASSQVTGYEGETQYF
TRBJ2-3	TRBV9	CASSVDHSDTQYF
TRBJ2-7	TRBV5-1	CASSLGQGLTYEQYF
TRBJ2-5	TRBV11-3	CASSPGGLEETQYF
TRBJ2-1	TRBV12-3/TRBV12-4	CASSLAYEQFF
TRBJ2-7	TRBV28	CASRSQGHSYEQYF
TRBJ2-1	TRBV10-2	CASSEWIYNEQFF
TRBJ2-7	TRBV27	CASGRSGQLQTAYEQYF
TRBJ2-3	TRBV28	CASSGRDRVMDTQYF
TRBJ2-7	TRBV19	CASSILPSMTGGLSYEQYF
TRBJ1-3	TRBV9	CASDRGQSNTIYF
TRBJ1-3	TRBV5-6	CASSQQGMGNTIYF
TRBJ2-3	TRBV9	CASSGVTGPTDTQYF
TRBJ2-3	TRBV28	CASKGGPTLTDTQYF
TRBJ1-6	TRBV6-5	CASSSPGINSPLHF
TRBJ2-1	TRBV6-5	CASSLDRTSYNEQFF
TRBJ2-1	TRBV9	CASSETSFSYNEQFF
TRBJ2-3	TRBV5-1	CASSLTRGLQQDTQYF
TRBJ1-2	TRBV19	CASSLTGTGGLNYGYTF
TRBJ1-4	TRBV9	CASTPGGVSAEKLFF
TRBJ1-2	TRBV29-1	CSVLGYGYTF
TRBJ2-2	TRBV7-2	CASSRRGTNTGELFF